What follows are 23 T cell receptor beta chains derived from one specimen sequenced in a study of blood T cell repertoires in COVID-19. Generated by immunoSEQ multiplex PCR, the TCRdb table keeps only in-frame clones and is missing some. Of 50,000 to 75,000 clones listed, 65% to 85% are singletons. Sample: peripheral blood. Source of these receptors: a woman aged 80 or over with active or convalescent COVID-19.

This clone has a count of ten or more. The chain employs TRBV19 and TRBJ1-1; tentatively, D is TRBD1 (5 bases). The CDR3 length is 14 residues. V lost 7 bases, J lost 2 bases, and 14 bases lay in between. The germline V gene encodes CDR1 LNHDA and CDR2 SQIVND (reference sequence). The DNA for the CDR3 is TGTGCCAGTATGCCAGGGCCCTTTAACACTGAAGCTTTCTTT. It yields the protein CASMPGPFNTEAFF.

V and J are TRBV5-1 and TRBJ1-1, with a weak D call TRBD1 (5 bases). Trimming took 4 bases from V and 11 from J, leaving 15 bases between them. The CDR3 contains 12 residues. From germline, CDR1 is SGHRS and CDR2 YFSETQ. Written as DNA, the CDR3 is TGCGCCAGCAGCGGGGGGACCGCCCGGGCTTTCTTT. Translated, it gives CASSGGTARAFF.

This clone has just a few counts. Additional DNA sequences in this sample encode the identical CDR3. The chain uses TRBV7-2 and TRBJ1-2, with 7 nucleotides matching TRBD1. V gave up 5 bases and J gave up 6 bases; unmatched junction bases: 6. The CDR3 covers 13 residues. Germline V lookup: CDR1 SGHTA, CDR2 FQGNSA. CDR3: CASSLDRLNGYTF. For the CDR3, the DNA is TGTGCCAGCAGCCTGGACAGGTTGAATGGCTACACCTTC.

The chain links TRBV6-5 to TRBJ1-1, with TRBD1 as a possible D gene (5 bases). The ends were cut back, 5 bases at V and 1 base at J, with 11 bases in the middle. Germline V gene lookup returns CDR1 MNHEY and CDR2 SVGAGI. The CDR3 extends over 14 amino acids. CDR3 DNA: TGTGCCAGCAGTCGGAGTACAGGGAACACTGAAGCTTTCTTT. The encoded protein is CASSRSTGNTEAFF.

The V gene is TRBV6-6, the J gene TRBJ1-5; 7 bases map to TRBD1. This CDR3 spans 12 amino acids. Unmatched junction bases numbered 3, after V lost 5 bases and J lost 8 bases. Germline loops: CDR1 MNHNY, CDR2 SVGAGI (reference sequence). The CDR3 is CASSRQGEPQHF. CDR3 nucleotides: TGTGCCAGCAGTCGCCAGGGGGAGCCCCAGCATTTT.

The CDR3 region has the DNA TGTGCCAGCAGCAACAGGGTATCCGGAAACACCATATATTTT. Translation: CASSNRVSGNTIYF. This chain links TRBV5-4 with TRBJ1-3; the D gene is possibly TRBD1 (6 bases). The CDR3 is 14 residues long. Trimming stripped 4 bases from V and 4 bases from J, with 12 bases between. CDR1 and CDR2 (germline): SGHNT, YYREEE (reference sequence). The whole variable domain, filled in from reference TRBV5-4 and TRBJ1-3, reads ETGVTQSPTHLIKTRGQQVTLRCSSQSGHNTVSWYQQALGQGPQFIFQYYREEENGRGNFPPRFSGLQFPNYSSELNVNALELDDSALYLCASSNRVSGNTIYFGEGSWLTVV.

V is TRBV28 and J is TRBJ1-5, with 7 bases lining up with TRBD1. V was clipped by 10 bases and J by 5 bases; unmatched bases: 8. The CDR3 runs 13 residues. The V gene's germline CDR1 is MDHEN and CDR2 SYDVKM. The CDR3 region has the DNA TGTGCCAACGGGCCACAGGGGCATCAGCCCCAGCATTTT. It encodes CANGPQGHQPQHF.

J is TRBJ2-7 and V is TRBV7-9, with TRBD1 as a possible D gene (6 bases). CDR1 and CDR2 (germline): SEHNR, FQNEAQ (reference sequence). This CDR3 contains 15 residues. Trimming removed 5 bases from V and 4 bases from J, with 18 bases in between. The CDR3 DNA is TGTGCCAGCAGCACCAACCGACAGGCCACATACGAGCAGTACTTC. It codes for CASSTNRQATYEQYF.

Concerning this clone: This may be a read error: a much more frequent sequence differs by one nucleotide. The same CDR3 arises from other DNA sequences in this sample as well. V and J are TRBV9 and TRBJ2-1, with 7 bases matching TRBD2. CDR3 length: 15 amino acids. CDR1 and CDR2 (germline): SGDLS, YYNGEE. The V segment lost 0 bases and the J segment 2 bases; nucleotides outside the gene matches: 2. The CDR3 here is CASSVGGSTYNEQFF. CDR3 nucleotides: TGTGCCAGCAGCGTAGGCGGGAGCACCTACAATGAGCAGTTCTTC.

The CDR3 DNA follows: TGTGCCAGCAGCTTAGGGTCGGACAGGGGCTCAGCTTTCTTT. Amino acid sequence: CASSLGSDRGSAFF. The chain recombines TRBV11-3 with TRBJ1-1; 9 bases align to TRBD1. The CDR3 has 14 amino acids. V dropped 1 base and J dropped 10; count of bases not matched to a gene: 7. CDR1 is SGHNT and CDR2 is YENEEA in the germline V gene.

The chain employs TRBV7-9 and TRBJ2-5; no clear D gene. The CDR3 is 16 residues long. Per germline, CDR1 SEHNR and CDR2 FQNEAQ (reference sequence). V was clipped by 1 base and J by 2 bases, with 14 bases between them. The CDR3 loop reads CASSLDDTSFQETQYF. The CDR3 nucleotides read TGTGCCAGCAGCTTAGACGACACCAGCTTTCAAGAGACCCAGTACTTC.

CDR3 amino acids: CATSRARQANEKLFF. CDR3 in DNA: TGTGCCACCAGCAGGGCCCGACAGGCTAATGAAAAACTGTTTTTT. The rearrangement joins TRBV15 to TRBJ1-4, with a tentative D call TRBD1 (6 bases). The CDR3 spans 15 residues. V shed 3 bases and J shed 3 bases, with 11 bases lying between them. CDR1 and CDR2 (germline): LNHNV, YYDKDF (reference sequence).

This chain uses TRBV5-1 with TRBJ2-5; 14 bases line up with TRBD2. Germline V gene sequence: CDR1 SGHRS, CDR2 YFSETQ. V shed 7 bases and J 5 bases; nucleotides not matched to a gene: 4. This CDR3 comprises 14 residues. The DNA of the CDR3 is TGCGCCAGCGGGGGACTAGCGGGGGCGGAGACCCAGTACTTC. Translation gives CASGGLAGAETQYF.

This clone was seen more than once but under ten times. The chain is built from TRBV5-5 and TRBJ1-1, with D unresolved. The ends were cut back, 2 bases at V and 2 bases at J, with 13 bases in the middle. This CDR3 has 15 residues. Germline assignment: CDR1 SGHKS and CDR2 YYEKEE (reference sequence). CDR3 sequence reads: CASSLLVRLNTEAFF. DNA for the CDR3: TGTGCCAGCAGCTTATTAGTCAGACTAAACACTGAAGCTTTCTTT.

This rearrangement joins TRBV5-1 to TRBJ1-6; the match to TRBD1 covers 8 bases. CDR3 length: 16 residues. V shed 0 bases, J shed 6 bases, and the junction held 5 bases outside the gene matches. The germline CDR1 and CDR2 sequences are SGHRS and YFSETQ. CDR3 sequence: CASSLGTGQGNSPLHF. For the CDR3, the DNA is TGCGCCAGCAGCTTGGGGACAGGGCAAGGTAATTCACCCCTCCACTTT.

In this sample, this clone turned up a few times. The chain couples TRBV2 to TRBJ1-4; 7 bases match TRBD1. V shed 6 bases and J 7 bases; nucleotides not matched to a gene: 5. Germline V CDR1 and CDR2: SNHLY, FYNNEI. The CDR3 loop spans 13 amino acids. The CDR3 DNA is TGTGCCAGCAGGAAAAGGGACAGTGAAAAACTGTTTTTT. It translates to CASRKRDSEKLFF. Using reference TRBV2 and TRBJ1-4 for the parts outside the CDR3, the full variable domain is EPEVTQTPSHQVTQMGQEVILRCVPISNHLYFYWYRQILGQKVEFLVSFYNNEISEKSEIFDDQFSVERPDGSNFTLKIRSTKLEDSAMYFCASRKRDSEKLFFGSGTQLSVL.

This sequence joins TRBV15 and TRBJ1-5; 7 nucleotides agree with TRBD1. The V gene's germline CDR1 is LNHNV and CDR2 YYDKDF (reference sequence). The CDR3 is 13 residues long. V lost 6 bases, J lost 6 bases, and 5 bases stayed unmatched. CDR3 DNA: TGTGCCACCAGTCGACAGGGAGGTCAGCCCCAGCATTTT. The encoded protein is CATSRQGGQPQHF.

V is TRBV15 and J is TRBJ1-1, with a weak D call TRBD1 (5 bases). Deletions cut 5 bases from V and 6 bases from J, with 22 bases between. The CDR3 loop spans 16 amino acids. The germline V gene encodes CDR1 LNHNV and CDR2 YYDKDF (reference sequence). DNA of the CDR3: TGTGCCACCAGCGGCCGAATCAGGGAACGCCGCGCTGAAGCTTTCTTT. Its translation is CATSGRIRERRAEAFF.

This clone was seen only a few times. The chain links TRBV30 to TRBJ1-3, with 8 bases aligning to TRBD1. The CDR3 covers 15 residues. J lost 4 bases, V lost 0 bases, and 5 bases had no gene match. Per the germline V gene, CDR1 is GTSNPN and CDR2 is SVGIG (reference sequence). CDR3 sequence reads: CAWSVRRDRGNTIYF. CDR3 bases: TGTGCCTGGAGTGTACGCAGGGACAGGGGAAACACCATATATTTT.

This clone turned up a few times. This chain uses TRBV11-1 with TRBJ2-2; no definite D call. From germline, CDR1 is SGHAT and CDR2 FQDESV (reference sequence). The CDR3 spans 15 residues. V was trimmed by 5 bases and J by 1 base, leaving 11 bases between them. The CDR3, as DNA: TGTGCCAGCAGCCCCCCGTGGCAGAACACCGGGGAGCTGTTTTTT. Translated: CASSPPWQNTGELFF.

This chain connects TRBV4-1 to TRBJ2-3; TRBD2 matches 7 bases. Germline V CDR1 and CDR2: MGHRA, YSYEKL. This CDR3 has 15 amino acids. V trimming: 4 bases; J trimming: 3 bases; junction bases outside the gene matches: 7. The CDR3 here is CASSPTQAGTDTQYF. DNA of the CDR3: TGCGCCAGCAGCCCCACCCAAGCGGGGACAGATACGCAGTATTTT.

The chain employs TRBV29-1 and TRBJ1-3, with 8 positions matching TRBD1. V gave up 6 bases and J gave up 0 bases; unmatched junction bases: 1. CDR3 length: 13 amino acids. Germline V gene data show CDR1 as SQVTM and CDR2 as ANQGSEA. The CDR3 protein is CSVQGVSGNTIYF. The CDR3 region has the DNA TGCAGCGTACAGGGGGTCTCTGGAAACACCATATATTTT.

The chain recombines TRBV9 with TRBJ2-3, with 8 nucleotides matching TRBD2. CDR1 is SGDLS and CDR2 is YYNGEE in the germline V gene. The CDR3 is made up of 17 amino acids. After removal of 0 bases from V and 5 bases from J, the junction contained 11 bases not matched to a gene. CDR3 protein: CASSVGWGSGAVDTQYF. CDR3 bases: TGTGCCAGCAGCGTAGGTTGGGGTAGCGGGGCCGTAGATACGCAGTATTTT. Together with reference TRBV9 and TRBJ2-3, the CDR3 gives the full variable domain: DSGVTQTPKHLITATGQRVTLRCSPRSGDLSVYWYQQSLDQGLQFLIQYYNGEERAKGNILERFSAQQFPDLHSELNLSSLELGDSALYFCASSVGWGSGAVDTQYFGPGTRLTVL.